This T cell receptor beta chain was obtained from a study of T cells in localized non-small cell lung cancer. Study results and caveats: Density of T cells in blood, when higher, went with longer overall survival. Heterogeneity cannot be ruled out, as sequencing used one tumor region only. Uninvolved adjacent lung showed higher T cell clonality than tumor. Appearing in adjacent lung were a median roughly 60 of the top 100 tumor clones.

This CDR3 has 16 amino acids. Libraries were prepared by immunoSEQ multiplex PCR; TCRdb keeps only in-frame clonotypes and omits some of them. This sample carries 70,000 or so clones, roughly 84% of them seen once, and the ten largest clones take 1% to 1.5%. Comments on this clone: Its specificity is unknown.

This specimen consisted of peripheral blood, obtained before any cancer treatment. This receptor was obtained from a female donor over 55 with stage I lung adenocarcinoma. This sequence joins TRBV12-2 and TRBJ2-3; TRBD2 is the table's D call, not checked against the DNA. TRBV12-2 is recorded as a pseudogene. This CDR3 is CASRLMGLAGGLKQYF. CDR3 nucleotide sequence: TGTGCAAGTCGCTTAATGGGACTAGCGGGAGGTCTAAAGCAGTATTTT.